This note documents a single TCR beta chain sequence. Germline trimming cut 6 bases from V and 6 bases from J; bases unmatched to any gene: 7. The CDR3 has 13 amino acids. The data are from a study of CD8 T cells in Susac syndrome. The RNA, roughly 0.45 to 1 ug, was put through reverse transcription using random hexamers. Coverage of TCR beta CDR3 amplification by immunoSEQ multiplex PCR extended to 54 Vbeta and 13 Jbeta. TCRdb ran MiXCR on the immunoSEQ multiplex PCR reads and lists one entry per CDR3 protein. The sample lists about 300,000 distinct CDR3 sequences, about 91% occurring once. The study sequenced TCR beta in blood CD8+ and CD4+ T cells. Negative magnetic isolation gave CD8+ and CD4+ cells; FACS enriched CD8+ TEMRA.

The gene calls are TRBV12-3 or TRBV12-4 and TRBJ1-2, with TRBD1 matching 7 bases. The sample consisted of CD4+ T cells from PBMCs. The source is a human donor with multiple sclerosis. For the CDR3, the DNA is TGTGCCAGCAGATTCGACAGGGTCGATGGCTACACCTTC. Its protein product is CASRFDRVDGYTF.